This T cell receptor (beta chain) comes out of a study of T cells after yellow fever vaccination. As TCR cDNA was made by 5'RACE template switching, a universal primer site and UMIs were added. TCRdb recomputed calls from the 5' RACE reads with MiXCR, one row per CDR3 protein. The data show 250,000 to 300,000 distinct CDR3 sequences, around 8.6% seen once. This CDR3 has 17 amino acids. Trimming pared 3 bases from V and 3 bases from J, leaving 18 bases between. Germline V gene lookup returns CDR1 LGHNA and CDR2 YNFKEQ. This specimen was CD4+ T cells sorted from PBMCs, taken 5 days after the yellow fever booster vaccination. This chain links TRBV4-2 with TRBJ1-5; D may be TRBD1 (6 bases). The sequence was obtained from a man between 18 and 29 years old who received the YFV17D yellow fever vaccine. The chain's CDR3 is CASSHFPRGANNQPQHF. The CDR3 DNA reads as TGTGCCAGCAGCCATTTCCCACGGGGGGCGAACAATCAGCCCCAGCATTTT.